Each of the 5 T cell receptor beta chains below was sequenced from the same sample in a study of cytomegalovirus exposure and HLA in healthy donors. With 60 Vbeta and 13 Jbeta primers, the PCR was carried out. Clones were sequenced by immunoSEQ multiplex PCR, and TCRdb holds only the in-frame ones, with some missing. The sample lists fewer than 200,000 clones, around 80% occurring once. The sample was PBMCs. Source of these receptors: a woman aged 45-60 years in good health and CMV-seropositive.

This chain links TRBV7-9 with TRBJ2-7; the match to TRBD2 covers 8 bases. The CDR3 is 18 residues long. V was clipped by 1 base and J by 0 bases; unmatched bases: 11. The V gene's germline CDR1 is SEHNR and CDR2 FQNEAQ (reference sequence). CDR3 DNA: TGTGCCAGCAGCTTAGTCCGGTTGGGCGGGAGGTCCTCCTACGAGCAGTACTTC. Amino acids: CASSLVRLGGRSSYEQYF.

This clone showed up just once. The gene calls are TRBV19 and TRBJ1-2; TRBD1 matches at 12 bases. V shed 7 bases, J shed 6 bases, and the junction held 18 bases outside the gene matches. The CDR3 totals 18 residues. Germline values: CDR1 LNHDA, CDR2 SQIVND (reference sequence). CDR3 nucleotides: TGTGCCAGTACTCGATTTCTGGGACAGGGGGCGGGATTGGATGGCTACACCTTC. Protein product: CASTRFLGQGAGLDGYTF.

About this clone itself: A read error may produce the germline difference seen at one junction end. The chain couples TRBV28 to TRBJ1-4, with a weak D call TRBD1 (6 bases). The CDR3 loop spans 12 amino acids. Germline V gene sequence: CDR1 MDHEN, CDR2 SYDVKM. The CDR3, as DNA: TGTGCCACCGGGACAACAAATGAAAAACTGTTTTTT. It specifies CATGTTNEKLFF.

This clone was seen more than once but under ten times. The chain is built from TRBV4-1 and TRBJ1-1; unclear D gene. Germline V gene data show CDR1 as MGHRA and CDR2 as YSYEKL. CDR3 length equals 14 residues. Deletions cut 2 bases from V and 1 base from J, with 8 bases between. The CDR3 DNA sequence: TGCGCCAGCAGCCAATTTCCCGGGAACACTGAAGCTTTCTTT. Translation: CASSQFPGNTEAFF.

V gene TRBV7-9 combines with J gene TRBJ1-2; a weak D match, TRBD1 (5 bases). The germline CDR1 and CDR2 sequences are SEHNR and FQNEAQ (reference sequence). V lost 5 bases and J lost 4, with 17 bases in between. The CDR3 consists of 15 residues. The CDR3 DNA reads TGTGCCAGCAGCCCCCCCCGACAGTTGAGCTATGGCTACACCTTC. As protein: CASSPPRQLSYGYTF. Together with reference TRBV7-9 and TRBJ1-2, the CDR3 gives the full variable domain: DTGVSQNPRHKITKRGQNVTFRCDPISEHNRLYWYRQTLGQGPEFLTYFQNEAQLEKSRLLSDRFSAERPKGSFSTLEIQRTEQGDSAMYLCASSPPRQLSYGYTFGSGTRLTVV.